Shown below are 26 T cell receptor beta chains from a single sample sequenced in a study of blood T cell repertoires in COVID-19. The protocol was immunoSEQ multiplex PCR, while the TCRdb copy is restricted to in-frame clones and leaves out a portion. The profile shows a few hundred thousand clones, 70% to 90% of them singletons. Sequencing was done on a sample of PBMCs or T cells enriched from blood (not recorded which). These TCRs come from a young woman who had recovered from COVID-19.

This sequence joins TRBV6-5 and TRBJ2-1; perhaps TRBD2 as D (7 bases). V shed 1 base and J shed 2 bases, with 12 bases lying between them. The germline V gene has CDR1 MNHEY and CDR2 SVGAGI. The length of the CDR3 is 16 residues. CDR3 region: CASSYLGGGPYNEQFF. CDR3 sequence (DNA): TGTGCCAGCAGTTACTTAGGCGGGGGCCCCTACAATGAGCAGTTCTTC.

V gene TRBV27 combines with J gene TRBJ2-5; maybe TRBD1 (6 bases). Germline V lookup: CDR1 MNHEY, CDR2 SMNVEV (reference sequence). The CDR3 spans 13 residues. With 11 bases removed from V and 5 bases from J, the gap between germline ends came to 18 bases. For the CDR3, the DNA is TGTGCCTCGCGGACAGACCTCCTGGAGACCCAGTACTTC. It yields the protein CASRTDLLETQYF.

The chain combines TRBV6-5 with TRBJ1-6; 8 bases fit TRBD1. The CDR3 totals 15 residues. Germline V gene data show CDR1 as MNHEY and CDR2 as SVGAGI. The J segment lost 9 bases and the V segment lost 2 bases, leaving 6 bases of the junction unmatched. As DNA, the CDR3 is TGTGCCAGCAGTTACAGCTCAGGGGGCGGTTCACCCCTCCACTTT. Translated, it gives CASSYSSGGGSPLHF.

The chain recombines TRBV11-3 with TRBJ1-2; no definite D call. Germline V gene sequence: CDR1 SGHNT, CDR2 YENEEA. The V gene lost 6 bases and the J gene lost 3 bases, with 8 bases spanning the gap. CDR3 length: 12 residues. DNA of the CDR3: TGTGCCAGCAGGCCGGGAGACTATGGCTACACCTTC. Its protein product is CASRPGDYGYTF.

V is TRBV5-1 and J is TRBJ1-3; 7 positions agree with TRBD1. The V and J ends lost 0 bases and 7 bases, in that order; junction bases with no gene match: 7. The CDR3 contains 15 residues. Germline loops: CDR1 SGHRS, CDR2 YFSETQ. The CDR3 loop is CASSLGQGVGNTIYF. The CDR3 DNA reads TGCGCCAGCAGCTTGGGGCAGGGGGTCGGGAACACCATATATTTT.

This chain connects TRBV6-5 to TRBJ1-3; D possibly corresponds to TRBD1 (5 bases). The V gene lost 4 bases and the J gene lost 0 bases, with 13 bases spanning the gap. Germline CDR1 MNHEY, CDR2 SVGAGI. The CDR3 loop spans 16 amino acids. The CDR3 spells CASSSPGLSSGNTIYF. CDR3 sequence (DNA): TGTGCCAGCAGTTCGCCGGGACTCTCCTCTGGAAACACCATATATTTT.

This clone appeared once. This chain connects TRBV6-5 to TRBJ1-2; D may be TRBD1 (5 bases). The CDR3 length is 15 residues. Per the germline V gene, CDR1 is MNHEY and CDR2 is SVGAGI. With 0 bases removed from V and 3 bases from J, the gap between germline ends came to 11 bases. The CDR3 bases are TGTGCCAGCAGTTACTCCCAGGGCTACCACTATGGCTACACCTTC. Its translation is CASSYSQGYHYGYTF.

This chain uses TRBV25-1 with TRBJ1-1; 7 bases match TRBD1. Germline V gene sequence: CDR1 MGHDK, CDR2 SYGVNS. The length of the CDR3 is 16 residues. The trim removed 0 bases at V and 5 bases at J, leaving 9 bases unmatched. The DNA for the CDR3 is TGTGCCAGCAGTGAATATGAACAGGGGTTCGGGACTGAAGCTTTCTTT. It is translated as CASSEYEQGFGTEAFF.

The chain is built from TRBV3-1 (or the pseudogene TRBV3-2) and TRBJ2-5, with 15 bases aligning to TRBD2. Germline loops: CDR1 LGHDT, CDR2 YNNKEL (reference sequence). The CDR3 runs to 17 residues. Losses at the gene ends were 4 bases for V and 0 bases for J; bases not matched to a gene: 3. The CDR3 here is CASSRTSGGEYQETQYF. The CDR3 nucleotides read TGTGCCAGCAGCCGGACTAGCGGGGGGGAGTACCAAGAGACCCAGTACTTC.

In this sample, this clone turned up once. As DNA, the CDR3 is TGTGCCAGCACCGGGGACAGACTTAGGGAGCAGTACTTC. It codes for CASTGDRLREQYF. The chain is built from TRBV7-8 and TRBJ2-7, with TRBD1 identical over 7 bases. Per the germline V gene, CDR1 is SGHVS and CDR2 is FQNEAQ. Losses at the gene ends were 7 bases for V and 7 bases for J; bases not matched to a gene: 10. This CDR3 is 13 amino acids long.

The genes are TRBV7-8 and TRBJ1-2; the D gene is possibly TRBD1 (5 bases). Germline V gene sequence: CDR1 SGHVS, CDR2 FQNEAQ. The CDR3 contains 18 residues. Trimming took 2 bases from V and 1 from J, leaving 20 bases between them. The CDR3 sequence: CASSLRSETELYNYGYTF. CDR3 coding DNA: TGTGCCAGCAGCTTAAGGTCGGAGACAGAGCTTTATAACTATGGCTACACCTTC. Full variable domain (rest looked up from reference TRBV7-8 and TRBJ1-2): GAGVSQSPRYKVAKRGQDVALRCDPISGHVSLFWYQQALGQGPEFLTYFQNEAQLDKSGLPSDRFFAERPEGSVSTLKIQRTQQEDSAVYLCASSLRSETELYNYGYTFGSGTRLTVV.

This clone appeared a few times. The chain joins TRBV6-2 or TRBV6-3 to TRBJ1-1, with D possibly TRBD1 on 5 matching bases. V was shortened by 2 bases and J by 1 base, with 14 bases between the two germline ends. The CDR3 is 16 amino acids. Germline CDR1 and CDR2: MNHEY and SVGEGT. In DNA, the CDR3 is TGTGCCAGCAGTTACGGGGGTGGGGAGGCGAACACTGAAGCTTTCTTT. Its protein is CASSYGGGEANTEAFF.

The chain links TRBV11-3 to TRBJ2-5; the D gene is possibly TRBD2 (5 bases). Germline CDR1 SGHNT, CDR2 YENEEA. The length of the CDR3 is 13 residues. Trimming removed 4 bases from V and 0 bases from J, with 6 bases in between. Here the CDR3 reads CASSSGNQETQYF. The CDR3 bases are TGTGCCAGCAGCTCCGGGAACCAAGAGACCCAGTACTTC. Full variable domain (rest looked up from reference TRBV11-3 and TRBJ2-5): EAGVVQSPRYKIIEKKQPVAFWCNPISGHNTLYWYLQNLGQGPELLIRYENEEAVDDSQLPKDRFSAERLKGVDSTLKIQPAELGDSAVYLCASSSGNQETQYFGPGTRLLVL.

The chain links TRBV3-1 (or the pseudogene TRBV3-2) to TRBJ1-3, with 8 bases aligning to TRBD1. CDR3 length: 15 amino acids. Germline V gene sequence: CDR1 LGHDT, CDR2 YNNKEL (reference sequence). With V trimmed by 5 bases and J by 3 bases, 6 bases remained unmatched. The CDR3 region is CASSAQGAGGNTIYF. The CDR3 DNA reads TGTGCCAGCAGCGCCCAGGGGGCCGGTGGAAACACCATATATTTT.

The chain joins TRBV5-6 to TRBJ2-1; TRBD2 aligns across 7 bases. V dropped 4 bases and J dropped 3; count of bases not matched to a gene: 10. Germline assignment: CDR1 SGHDT and CDR2 YYEEEE. The CDR3 length is 16 residues. The CDR3 sequence: CASSPSGGTIYNEQFF. The CDR3 bases are TGTGCCAGCAGCCCTTCCGGGGGGACTATCTACAATGAGCAGTTCTTC.

The rearrangement links TRBV11-2 to TRBJ2-7, with D perhaps TRBD2 (6 bases). CDR3 length: 15 amino acids. V was pared by 1 base and J by 3 bases, with 13 bases between. Germline V gene data show CDR1 as SGHAT and CDR2 as FQNNGV. The CDR3 DNA reads as TGTGCCAGCAGCTTAGTTGAGGCGGGACTCTACGAGCAGTACTTC. Translation gives CASSLVEAGLYEQYF.

The rearrangement links TRBV15 to TRBJ1-2; maybe TRBD1 (5 bases). V was pared by 0 bases and J by 6 bases, with 14 bases between. Germline values: CDR1 LNHNV, CDR2 YYDKDF (reference sequence). The CDR3 has 15 amino acids. CDR3 nucleotide sequence: TGTGCCACCAGCAGAGACCTTTTAGGGGTTGATGGCTACACCTTC. Amino acid sequence: CATSRDLLGVDGYTF. Using reference TRBV15 and TRBJ1-2 for the parts outside the CDR3, the full variable domain is DAMVIQNPRYQVTQFGKPVTLSCSQTLNHNVMYWYQQKSSQAPKLLFHYYDKDFNNEADTPDNFQSRRPNTSFCFLDIRSPGLGDTAMYLCATSRDLLGVDGYTFGSGTRLTVV.

The V and J genes are TRBV7-9 and TRBJ1-2; TRBD1 matches at 7 bases. Germline-derived CDR1 and CDR2 are SEHNR and FQNEAQ (reference sequence). The CDR3 covers 15 residues. The trim removed 10 bases at V and 4 bases at J, leaving 15 bases unmatched. CDR3 nucleotides: TGTGCCACGCAAGATTACAGGGGAATTAGCTATGGCTACACCTTC. Protein: CATQDYRGISYGYTF. Full variable domain (outside the CDR3, taken from reference TRBV7-9 and TRBJ1-2): DTGVSQNPRHKITKRGQNVTFRCDPISEHNRLYWYRQTLGQGPEFLTYFQNEAQLEKSRLLSDRFSAERPKGSFSTLEIQRTEQGDSAMYLCATQDYRGISYGYTFGSGTRLTVV.

The chain combines TRBV28 with TRBJ2-3; D perhaps matches TRBD1 (5 bases). Germline assignment: CDR1 MDHEN and CDR2 SYDVKM. V lost 2 bases and J 4 bases, leaving 13 bases between the germline ends. The CDR3 runs to 15 residues. The CDR3, as DNA: TGTGCCAGCAGTTTAAGACAGCCTAGGGCAGATACGCAGTATTTT. Protein sequence: CASSLRQPRADTQYF.

Points on this clone: Distinct nucleotide sequences in the sample also encode this CDR3. The chain has TRBV30 and TRBJ1-1; no definite D call. Germline V gene sequence: CDR1 GTSNPN, CDR2 SVGIG (reference sequence). This CDR3 is 13 amino acids long. Trimming took off 1 base at V and 1 base at J, with 7 bases between the two ends. CDR3 residues: CAWSETANTEAFF. The DNA for the CDR3 is TGTGCCTGGAGTGAAACAGCGAACACTGAAGCTTTCTTT.

This clone turned up a few times. The chain employs TRBV9 and TRBJ1-6; 7 bases are a match to TRBD1. V lost 3 bases, J lost 6 bases, and 9 bases stayed unmatched. Germline V lookup: CDR1 SGDLS, CDR2 YYNGEE. The CDR3 contains 16 residues. The CDR3 DNA is TGTGCCAGCAGCGGGGCCAGGACAGGCTTTAATTCACCCCTCCACTTT. This sequence encodes CASSGARTGFNSPLHF.

Of note for this clone: The same CDR3 also results from other DNA sequences found in this sample. The rearrangement uses TRBV9 and TRBJ2-7, with 10 bases aligning to TRBD1. The CDR3 is 14 residues long. The ends lost 4 bases at V and 6 bases at J; junction bases unmatched: 7. CDR1 is SGDLS and CDR2 is YYNGEE in the germline V gene. The CDR3: CASSPGQGLREQYF. The CDR3 region has the DNA TGTGCCAGCAGCCCGGGACAGGGGCTTCGCGAGCAGTACTTC.

The chain combines TRBV7-9 with TRBJ1-4; possibly TRBD1 for D (5 bases). The ends were cut back, 4 bases at V and 3 bases at J, with 15 bases in the middle. The V gene's germline CDR1 is SEHNR and CDR2 FQNEAQ (reference sequence). The CDR3 runs 16 residues. The CDR3 spells CASSSEPGSSNEKLFF. CDR3 nucleotides: TGTGCCAGCAGCTCAGAGCCAGGGTCTTCTAATGAAAAACTGTTTTTT.

This chain uses TRBV13 with TRBJ2-4, with 9 bases that match TRBD1. This CDR3 spans 18 amino acids. The germline CDR1 and CDR2 sequences are PRHDT and FYEKMQ (reference sequence). The V segment lost 7 bases and the J segment 8 bases; nucleotides outside the gene matches: 21. The CDR3 here is CASTPRPQPGQGSYIQYF. The CDR3 nucleotides are TGTGCCAGCACCCCCCGCCCCCAGCCGGGACAGGGTTCATACATTCAGTACTTC.

This clone appeared once. The chain uses TRBV5-6 and TRBJ1-3; 9 positions agree with TRBD1. CDR1 and CDR2 (germline): SGHDT, YYEEEE. Germline trimming cut 3 bases from V and 4 bases from J; bases unmatched to any gene: 8. The CDR3 loop spans 16 amino acids. CDR3 residues: CASSWGTGSNGNTIYF. DNA of the CDR3: TGTGCCAGCAGCTGGGGGACAGGGTCTAACGGAAACACCATATATTTT.

V and J are TRBV28 and TRBJ1-1; D call uncertain. This CDR3 contains 13 residues. Between the trimmed V and J ends, which lost 8 bases and 0 bases, there was a span of 10 bases. CDR1 and CDR2 from the germline V gene are MDHEN and SYDVKM. The CDR3 nucleotides are TGTGCCAGCGGAGAGAGGGTGAACACTGAAGCTTTCTTT. Amino acid sequence: CASGERVNTEAFF.